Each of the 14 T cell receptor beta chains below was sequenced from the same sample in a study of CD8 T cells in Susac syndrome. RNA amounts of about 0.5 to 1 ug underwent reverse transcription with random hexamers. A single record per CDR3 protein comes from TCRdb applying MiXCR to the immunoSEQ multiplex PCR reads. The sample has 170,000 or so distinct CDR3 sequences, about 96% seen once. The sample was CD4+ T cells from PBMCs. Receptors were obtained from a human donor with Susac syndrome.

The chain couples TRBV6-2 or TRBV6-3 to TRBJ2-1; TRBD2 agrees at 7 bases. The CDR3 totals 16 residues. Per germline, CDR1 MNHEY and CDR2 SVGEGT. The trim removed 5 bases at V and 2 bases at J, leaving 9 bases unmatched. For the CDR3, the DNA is TGTGCCAGCAGTGCCTTCGGGCTAGCGGCCTACAATGAGCAGTTCTTC. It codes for CASSAFGLAAYNEQFF.

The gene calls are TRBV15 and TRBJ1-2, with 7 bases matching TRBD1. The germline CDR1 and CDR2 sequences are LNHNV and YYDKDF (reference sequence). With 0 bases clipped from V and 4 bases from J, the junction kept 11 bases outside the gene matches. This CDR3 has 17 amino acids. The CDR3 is CATSREVLGGGIYGYTF. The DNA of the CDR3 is TGTGCCACCAGCAGAGAGGTCCTAGGGGGCGGGATCTATGGCTACACCTTC. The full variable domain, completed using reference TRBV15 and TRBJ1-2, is DAMVIQNPRYQVTQFGKPVTLSCSQTLNHNVMYWYQQKSSQAPKLLFHYYDKDFNNEADTPDNFQSRRPNTSFCFLDIRSPGLGDTAMYLCATSREVLGGGIYGYTFGSGTRLTVV.

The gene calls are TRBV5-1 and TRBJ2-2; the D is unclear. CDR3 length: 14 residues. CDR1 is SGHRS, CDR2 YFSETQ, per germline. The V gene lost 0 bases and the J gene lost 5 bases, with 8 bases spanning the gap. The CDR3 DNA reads TGCGCCAGCAGCTTGGGGACCAGAACCGGGGAGCTGTTTTTT. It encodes CASSLGTRTGELFF.

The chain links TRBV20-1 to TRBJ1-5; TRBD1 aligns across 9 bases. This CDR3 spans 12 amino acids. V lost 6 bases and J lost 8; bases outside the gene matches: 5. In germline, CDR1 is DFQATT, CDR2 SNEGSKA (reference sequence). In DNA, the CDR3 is TGCAGTGCCGACAGGGGGTTAGAGCCCCAGCATTTT. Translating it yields CSADRGLEPQHF.

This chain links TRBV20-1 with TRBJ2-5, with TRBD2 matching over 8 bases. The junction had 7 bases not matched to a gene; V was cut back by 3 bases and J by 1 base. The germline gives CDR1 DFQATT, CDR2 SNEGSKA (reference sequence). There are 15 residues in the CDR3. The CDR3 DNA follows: TGCAGTGCTAGGCCCAGCGGGGGCCGCCAAGAGACCCAGTACTTC. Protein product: CSARPSGGRQETQYF.

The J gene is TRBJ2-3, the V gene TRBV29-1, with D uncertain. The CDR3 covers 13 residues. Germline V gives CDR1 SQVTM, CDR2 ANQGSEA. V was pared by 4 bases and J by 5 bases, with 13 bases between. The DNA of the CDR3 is TGCAGCGTTGGTCCTGGGTCGGGAGATACGCAGTATTTT. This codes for CSVGPGSGDTQYF.

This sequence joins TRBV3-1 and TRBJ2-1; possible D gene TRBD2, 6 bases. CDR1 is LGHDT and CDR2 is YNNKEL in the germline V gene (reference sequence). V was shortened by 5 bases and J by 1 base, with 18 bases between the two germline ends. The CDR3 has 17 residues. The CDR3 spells CASSSSHSGRSYNEQFF. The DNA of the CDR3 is TGTGCCAGCAGCTCGTCCCATAGCGGAAGATCCTACAATGAGCAGTTCTTC.

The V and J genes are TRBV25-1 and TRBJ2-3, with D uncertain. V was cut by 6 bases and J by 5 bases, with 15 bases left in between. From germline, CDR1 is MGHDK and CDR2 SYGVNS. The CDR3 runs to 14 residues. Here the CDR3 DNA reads TGTGCCAGCAGGGGTAGCCACCGAGGAGATACGCAGTATTTT. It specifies CASRGSHRGDTQYF.

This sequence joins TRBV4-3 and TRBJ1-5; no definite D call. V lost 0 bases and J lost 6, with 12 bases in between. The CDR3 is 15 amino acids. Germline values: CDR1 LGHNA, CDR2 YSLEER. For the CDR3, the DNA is TGCGCCAGCAGCCAAGATTCGGCCGCCGGTCAGCCCCAGCATTTT. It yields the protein CASSQDSAAGQPQHF.

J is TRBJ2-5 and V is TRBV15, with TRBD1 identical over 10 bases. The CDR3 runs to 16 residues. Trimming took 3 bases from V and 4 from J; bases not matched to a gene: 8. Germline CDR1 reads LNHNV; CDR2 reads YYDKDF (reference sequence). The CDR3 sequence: CATSSGGQGLGETQYF. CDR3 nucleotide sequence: TGTGCCACCAGCAGCGGGGGACAGGGGCTAGGAGAGACCCAGTACTTC.

The CDR3 DNA follows: TGTGCCAGCAGTGAACAGGGGACCGGGGCCAACGTCCTGACTTTC. Its translation is CASSEQGTGANVLTF. V and J are TRBV28 and TRBJ2-6; 7 bases map to TRBD1. V trimming: 5 bases; J trimming: 4 bases; junction bases outside the gene matches: 5. This CDR3 comprises 15 residues. Germline-derived CDR1 and CDR2 are MDHEN and SYDVKM.

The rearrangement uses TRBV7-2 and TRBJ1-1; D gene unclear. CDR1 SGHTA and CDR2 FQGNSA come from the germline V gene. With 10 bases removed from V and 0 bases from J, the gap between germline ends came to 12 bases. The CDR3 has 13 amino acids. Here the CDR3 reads CATLGQLNTEAFF. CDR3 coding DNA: TGTGCCACCCTGGGCCAGCTGAACACTGAAGCTTTCTTT.

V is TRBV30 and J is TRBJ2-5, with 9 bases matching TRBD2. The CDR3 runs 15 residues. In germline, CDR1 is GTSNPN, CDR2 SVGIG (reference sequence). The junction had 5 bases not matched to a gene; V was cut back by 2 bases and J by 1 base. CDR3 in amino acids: CAWSLGGRAQETQYF. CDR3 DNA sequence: TGTGCCTGGAGTCTCGGCGGGAGGGCCCAAGAGACCCAGTACTTC.

CDR3 sequence: CAISESLGDQPQHF. DNA of the CDR3: TGTGCCATCAGTGAGTCGTTGGGGGATCAGCCCCAGCATTTT. This chain links TRBV10-3 with TRBJ1-5, with D perhaps TRBD1 (5 bases). CDR3 size: 14 residues. Deletions cut 0 bases from V and 5 bases from J, with 8 bases between. The germline CDR1 and CDR2 sequences are ENHRY and SYGVKD.